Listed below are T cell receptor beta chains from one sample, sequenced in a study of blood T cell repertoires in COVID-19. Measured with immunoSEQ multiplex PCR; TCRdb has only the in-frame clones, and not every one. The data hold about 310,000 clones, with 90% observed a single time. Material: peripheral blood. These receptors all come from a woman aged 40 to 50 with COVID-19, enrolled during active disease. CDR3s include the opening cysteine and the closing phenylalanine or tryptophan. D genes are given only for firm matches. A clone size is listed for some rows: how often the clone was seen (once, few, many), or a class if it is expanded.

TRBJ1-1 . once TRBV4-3 TGCGCCAGCAGCCAAGATCTACCCTCGACTCCTGAAGCTTTCTTT CASSQDLPSTPEAFF
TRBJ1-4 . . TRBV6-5 TGTGCCAGCAGACAATCCGGGACACCTAATGAAAAACTGTTTTTT CASRQSGTPNEKLFF
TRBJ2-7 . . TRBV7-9 TGTGCCAGCAGCTTCTCCAGGGTACAGGGCGAGCAGTACTTC CASSFSRVQGEQYF
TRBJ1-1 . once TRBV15 TGTGCCACCAGCCGCGAGGGGGGGGGCACTGAAGCTTTCTTT CATSREGGGTEAFF
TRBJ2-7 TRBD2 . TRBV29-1 TGCAGCGTCGGTGGGAGGGGACGGACCTACGAGCAGTACTTC CSVGGRGRTYEQYF
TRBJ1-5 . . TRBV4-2 TGTGCCAGCAGCCAAGCGGTCGTTCAGCCCCAGCATTTT CASSQAVVQPQHF
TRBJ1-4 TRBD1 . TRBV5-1 TGCGCCAGCAGCTTGATCGGGAGACAGGGGGATGAAAAACTGTTTTTT CASSLIGRQGDEKLFF
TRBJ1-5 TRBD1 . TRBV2 TGTGCCAGCAGTGAGGGACAGGGCATTAACAATCAGCCCCAGCATTTT CASSEGQGINNQPQHF
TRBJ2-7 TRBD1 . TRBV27 TGTGCCAGCAGTTTCCGGACAGGCGGGTACTCCTACGAGCAGTACTTC CASSFRTGGYSYEQYF
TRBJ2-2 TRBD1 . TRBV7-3 TGTGCCAGCAGCTTGACCCGGGACAGGGGGTTGAACGGGGAGCTGTTTTTT CASSLTRDRGLNGELFF
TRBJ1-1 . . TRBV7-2 TGTGCCAGCAGCTTAGAAGCCCAGGGGTCTGAAGCTTTCTTT CASSLEAQGSEAFF
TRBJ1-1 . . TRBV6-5 TGTGCCAGCAGTTACAACAGTGACCCTTCTGAAGCTTTCTTT CASSYNSDPSEAFF
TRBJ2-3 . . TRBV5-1 TGCGCCAGCAGCCGGGTCTCACTTTCAGATACGCAGTATTTT CASSRVSLSDTQYF
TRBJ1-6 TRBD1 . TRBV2 TGTGCCAGCAGTGCCCTCGGGACAGGTCCTACGGGGTCACCCCTCCACTTT CASSALGTGPTGSPLHF
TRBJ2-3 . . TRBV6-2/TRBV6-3 TGTGCCAGCAGTTACTCGAAGGGGTCGGGCACAGATACGCAGTATTTT CASSYSKGSGTDTQYF
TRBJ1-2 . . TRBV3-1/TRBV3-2 TGTGCCAGCAGGCTTAGACAGGCTTCTAACTATGGCTACACCTTC CASRLRQASNYGYTF
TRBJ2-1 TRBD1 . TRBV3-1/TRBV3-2 TGTGCCAGCAGCCAAGGAACTAAGGCCGGGACAGGATACAATGAGCAGTTCTTC CASSQGTKAGTGYNEQFF
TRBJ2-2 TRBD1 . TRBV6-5 TGTGCCAGCAGTTATCGGACAGGGAACACCGGGGAGCTGTTTTTT CASSYRTGNTGELFF
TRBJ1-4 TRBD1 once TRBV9 TGTGCCAGCACAGACAGGGGCCCGCGGGGTAATGAAAAACTGTTTTTT CASTDRGPRGNEKLFF
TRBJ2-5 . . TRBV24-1 TGTGCCACCAGTGTCTTAGAGACCCAGTACTTC CATSVLETQYF
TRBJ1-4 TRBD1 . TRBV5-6 TGTGCCAGCCTCCGAAAGGGACAGGGATCTAATGAAAAACTGTTTTTT CASLRKGQGSNEKLFF
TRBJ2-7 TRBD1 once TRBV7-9 TGTGCCAGCAGCGGGGGGACAGGGGCGATCTACGAGCAGTACTTC CASSGGTGAIYEQYF
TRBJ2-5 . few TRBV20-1 TGCAGTGCTAGACCGTTAGAGACCCAGTACTTC CSARPLETQYF
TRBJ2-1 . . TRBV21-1 TGTGCCAGCAGCAAAGGGGGGACAGGGGCCGAAAAATTAGCGGAATGGGAACAGTTCTTC CASSKGGTGAEKLAEWEQFF
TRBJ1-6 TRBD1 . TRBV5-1 TGCGCCAGCAGGGACCCGGGACAGGGAAACGGGTCACCCCTCCACTTT CASRDPGQGNGSPLHF
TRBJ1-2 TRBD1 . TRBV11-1 TGTGCCAGCAGGCGGACTCGGGGACAGGGGTCCTATGGCTACACCTTC CASRRTRGQGSYGYTF
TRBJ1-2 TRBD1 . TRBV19 TGTGCCAGTAGTCCTGACAGGGGAGACTATGGCTACACCTTC CASSPDRGDYGYTF
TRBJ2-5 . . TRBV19 TGTGCCAGTAGTATAGTTGGGGGCCGGCCCCAAGAGACCCAGTACTTC CASSIVGGRPQETQYF
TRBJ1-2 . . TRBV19 TGTGCCAGTAGTGCAGGGGATTTGGACTATGGCTACACCTTC CASSAGDLDYGYTF
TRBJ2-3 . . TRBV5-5 TGTGCCAGCAGCTTAGACAGGACAGATACGCAGTATTTT CASSLDRTDTQYF
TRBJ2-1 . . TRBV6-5 TGTGCCAGCCCCGCCGGAGCGTCGATCAATGAGCAGTTCTTC CASPAGASINEQFF